One and the same sample provided the 25 T cell receptor beta chains below, sequenced in a study of beta chain features in type 1 diabetes (dated 2018 in TCRdb). These receptors have no known antigen. Results and caveats for the whole study, not just this receptor: In all four CD4+ subsets, TCRB CDR3 length was moderately but significantly shorter in type 1 diabetes patients.

Library prep was done by the immunoSEQ multiplex PCR assay. The entire isolated RNA was reverse transcribed using the High Capacity cDNA Reverse Transcription Kit, and thus expressed TCRB transcripts were sequenced. Here the immuneACCESS table is served through TCRdb, limited to in-frame sequences with V and J called. Missing clones are a known gap in these copies; in checked studies unresolved V genes cover under half, and the rest lacks a known reason. The sample has roughly 150,000 clones on record, about 9.4% of them singletons. Around 0.48% of the sample is taken by the ten largest. Sample: central memory CD4+ T cells from blood. All receptors derive from a young man with type 1 diabetes.

This clone was seen a few times. This chain connects TRBV11-1 to TRBJ2-7; the match to TRBD1 covers 7 bases. Germline V lookup: CDR1 SGHAT, CDR2 FQDESV (reference sequence). This CDR3 is built from 15 residues. V gave up 5 bases and J gave up 4 bases; unmatched junction bases: 11. The chain's CDR3 is CASSPRDSLGYEQYF. For the CDR3, the DNA is TGTGCCAGCAGCCCCAGGGACAGCCTTGGGTACGAGCAGTACTTC. Full variable domain (outside the CDR3, taken from reference TRBV11-1 and TRBJ2-7): EAEVAQSPRYKITEKSQAVAFWCDPISGHATLYWYRQILGQGPELLVQFQDESVVDDSQLPKDRFSAERLKGVDSTLKIQPAELGDSAMYLCASSPRDSLGYEQYFGPGTRLTVT.

The rearrangement uses TRBV7-9 and TRBJ1-2; TRBD1 matches 12 bases. CDR3 length: 17 residues. CDR1 is SEHNR, CDR2 FQNEAQ, per germline (reference sequence). The junction had 14 bases not matched to a gene; V was cut back by 5 bases and J by 7 bases. In DNA form, the CDR3 reads TGTGCCAGCAGCCCCGCGCCGCCCGGGACAGGGGGCGGTGGCTACACCTTC. Protein sequence: CASSPAPPGTGGGGYTF.

The table lists this clone with a few counts. The genes are TRBV28 and TRBJ2-3, with 7 bases aligning to TRBD2. V lost 3 bases and J lost 1; bases outside the gene matches: 4. The CDR3 totals 15 residues. Germline CDR1 and CDR2: MDHEN and SYDVKM. The CDR3 DNA follows: TGTGCCAGCAGTTTGGGAGGGGCGGGCACAGATACGCAGTATTTT. Translated: CASSLGGAGTDTQYF. The complete variable domain, with remaining parts taken from reference TRBV28 and TRBJ2-3, reads DVKVTQSSRYLVKRTGEKVFLECVQDMDHENMFWYRQDPGLGLRLIYFSYDVKMKEKGDIPEGYSVSREKKERFSLILESASTNQTSMYLCASSLGGAGTDTQYFGPGTRLTVL.

This clone was observed a handful of times. This sequence joins TRBV7-9 and TRBJ1-4, with TRBD1 matching 7 bases. The CDR3 extends over 17 amino acids. The V segment lost 5 bases and the J segment 0 bases; nucleotides outside the gene matches: 9. Germline V gene data show CDR1 as SEHNR and CDR2 as FQNEAQ (reference sequence). CDR3 sequence: CASSGLGQSATNEKLFF. Written as DNA, the CDR3 is TGTGCCAGCAGCGGGTTGGGACAGAGTGCAACTAATGAAAAACTGTTTTTT.

This clone was counted a few times. The chain combines TRBV11-2 with TRBJ1-2, with 8 bases fitting TRBD1. The CDR3 runs 18 residues. The V gene's germline CDR1 is SGHAT and CDR2 FQNNGV. J lost 6 bases, V lost 0 bases, and 15 bases had no gene match. The CDR3 region is CASSLEMGSGQGQDGYTF. For the CDR3, the DNA is TGTGCCAGCAGCTTAGAAATGGGTAGTGGACAGGGTCAGGATGGCTACACCTTC.

This clone was observed a few times. The rearrangement links TRBV7-9 to TRBJ2-1; D is possibly TRBD1 (5 bases). V shed 2 bases and J shed 1 base, with 6 bases lying between them. The germline CDR1 and CDR2 sequences are SEHNR and FQNEAQ (reference sequence). The CDR3 has 14 residues. In nucleotides, the CDR3 is TGTGCCAGCAGCTTAAGGGGATCCTACAATGAGCAGTTCTTC. Its protein is CASSLRGSYNEQFF.

The chain has TRBV4-2 and TRBJ1-4, with D perhaps matching TRBD1 (5 bases). The germline V gene has CDR1 LGHNA and CDR2 YNFKEQ. This CDR3 region has 14 residues. Trimming left V 7 bases short and J 3 bases short, with 12 bases between. As DNA, the CDR3 is TGTGCCAGCAAGCTCCCGGGGGCTAATGAAAAACTGTTTTTT. Amino acids: CASKLPGANEKLFF.

This chain joins TRBV2 and TRBJ2-5, with 8 nucleotides matching TRBD2. The CDR3 sequence is 13 residues long. In germline, CDR1 is SNHLY, CDR2 FYNNEI. V shed 7 bases, J shed 5 bases, and the junction held 6 bases outside the gene matches. The CDR3 region is CASTKGGGETQYF. CDR3 sequence (DNA): TGTGCCAGCACTAAGGGCGGGGGGGAGACCCAGTACTTC. Filled out from reference TRBV2 and TRBJ2-5, the complete variable domain reads EPEVTQTPSHQVTQMGQEVILRCVPISNHLYFYWYRQILGQKVEFLVSFYNNEISEKSEIFDDQFSVERPDGSNFTLKIRSTKLEDSAMYFCASTKGGGETQYFGPGTRLLVL.

This clone has at least ten counts. The rearrangement joins TRBV28 to TRBJ2-5; D perhaps matches TRBD1 (6 bases). Trimming cost V 11 bases and J 7 bases, with 20 bases left between them. Looked up from germline, CDR1 is MDHEN and CDR2 is SYDVKM. This CDR3 is built from 13 residues. This CDR3 reads CAVPGQSRGTQYF. In DNA, the CDR3 is TGTGCCGTCCCCGGACAGAGCAGGGGGACCCAGTACTTC.

This clone was counted only a few times. The chain uses TRBV7-8 and TRBJ2-5; TRBD2 matches at 14 bases. Trimming removed 4 bases from V and 4 bases from J; junction bases left unmatched: 2. Germline loops: CDR1 SGHVS, CDR2 FQNEAQ. This CDR3 has 15 amino acids. CDR3 in DNA: TGTGCCAGCAGCTGGGGGACTAGCGGGAGAGAGACCCAGTACTTC. This sequence encodes CASSWGTSGRETQYF.

In this sample, this clone turned up a few times. The rearrangement uses TRBV7-2 and TRBJ1-2; D uncertain. There are 12 residues in the CDR3. Per the germline V gene, CDR1 is SGHTA and CDR2 is FQGNSA. Trimming cost V 1 base and J 4 bases, with 4 bases left between them. For the CDR3, the DNA is TGTGCCAGCAGCTTAGACTCCTATGGCTACACCTTC. The encoded protein is CASSLDSYGYTF.

The chain joins TRBV7-9 to TRBJ2-5; the match to TRBD2 covers 10 bases. After removal of 7 bases from V and 0 bases from J, the junction contained 8 bases not matched to a gene. The length of the CDR3 is 16 residues. CDR1 SEHNR and CDR2 FQNEAQ come from the germline V gene (reference sequence). The CDR3 loop is CASNTPGLANQETQYF. The CDR3 DNA follows: TGTGCCAGCAATACACCGGGACTAGCGAACCAAGAGACCCAGTACTTC.

This clone turned up a few times. J is TRBJ1-2 and V is TRBV6-5; D unclear. Germline V gene sequence: CDR1 MNHEY, CDR2 SVGAGI. The length of the CDR3 is 12 residues. The V end lost 10 bases, the J end lost 7 bases, and 16 bases lay between the germline ends. CDR3 DNA: TGTGCCACCAAAGCCGGGGAAGCTGGCTACACCTTC. This gives the protein CATKAGEAGYTF.

This clone showed up just a few times. The chain uses TRBV18 and TRBJ2-1; perhaps TRBD1 as D (6 bases). Germline CDR1 and CDR2: KGHSH and LQKENI. There are 13 residues in the CDR3. V shed 2 bases and J shed 9 bases, with 11 bases lying between them. The DNA for the CDR3 is TGTGCCAGCTCACCAGGGACATCTGGTGAGCAGTTCTTC. This translates into CASSPGTSGEQFF.

The chain has TRBV4-3 and TRBJ2-1; TRBD2 aligns across 10 bases. The CDR3 covers 16 residues. V lost 0 bases, J lost 6 bases, and 5 bases stayed unmatched. Germline V lookup: CDR1 LGHNA, CDR2 YSLEER. CDR3 sequence: CASSQERLAGVNEQFF. The CDR3 bases are TGCGCCAGCAGCCAAGAGAGGCTAGCGGGAGTCAATGAGCAGTTCTTC.

This chain links TRBV7-9 with TRBJ1-4; a possible D gene is TRBD1 (5 bases). Per the germline V gene, CDR1 is SEHNR and CDR2 is FQNEAQ (reference sequence). CDR3 length: 14 residues. V lost 2 bases, J lost 7 bases, and 11 bases lay in between. The CDR3 spells CASSLRQGGEKLFF. DNA for the CDR3: TGTGCCAGCAGCTTACGGCAGGGTGGTGAAAAACTGTTTTTT.

V usage is TRBV20-1 and J usage is TRBJ2-2, with TRBD2 as a possible D gene (6 bases). CDR1 is DFQATT, CDR2 SNEGSKA, per germline (reference sequence). The CDR3 has 11 residues. Trimming shortened V by 3 bases and J by 13 bases, and 12 bases separated the two germline ends. CDR3 DNA: TGCAGTGCTAGTCCCGCGGAGGGGCTGTTTTTT. This encodes CSASPAEGLFF.

V is TRBV28 and J is TRBJ2-3; a possible D gene is TRBD1 (5 bases). The CDR3 sequence is 16 residues long. V lost 2 bases and J 3 bases, leaving 15 bases between the germline ends. The germline V gene encodes CDR1 MDHEN and CDR2 SYDVKM. CDR3 sequence: CASSLKDNTGTDTQYF. In DNA form, the CDR3 reads TGTGCCAGCAGTTTAAAGGACAATACTGGGACAGATACGCAGTATTTT.

V and J are TRBV2 and TRBJ2-3; D unresolved. Trimming removed 8 bases from V and 5 bases from J, with 8 bases in between. The CDR3 has 11 residues. CDR1 and CDR2 from the germline V gene are SNHLY and FYNNEI. The CDR3 region is CASSAIDTQYF. The CDR3 nucleotides read TGTGCCAGCTCCGCTATAGATACGCAGTATTTT. Full variable domain (outside the CDR3, taken from reference TRBV2 and TRBJ2-3): EPEVTQTPSHQVTQMGQEVILRCVPISNHLYFYWYRQILGQKVEFLVSFYNNEISEKSEIFDDQFSVERPDGSNFTLKIRSTKLEDSAMYFCASSAIDTQYFGPGTRLTVL.

The chain links TRBV2 to TRBJ2-7; the D is unclear. The germline CDR1 and CDR2 sequences are SNHLY and FYNNEI. Between the trimmed V and J ends, which lost 2 bases and 3 bases, there was a span of 8 bases. The CDR3 extends over 13 amino acids. DNA of the CDR3: TGTGCCAGCAGTGAAAACACCAACTACGAGCAGTACTTC. It is translated as CASSENTNYEQYF.

This chain connects TRBV4-3 to TRBJ1-4; 12 nucleotides line up with TRBD1. V dropped 0 bases and J dropped 7; count of bases not matched to a gene: 9. This CDR3 has 18 amino acids. Per germline, CDR1 LGHNA and CDR2 YSLEER. DNA for the CDR3: TGCGCCAGCAGCCAAGAATTAGGGACAGGGGGCTCTGGTGAAAAACTGTTTTTT. It translates to CASSQELGTGGSGEKLFF.

The chain employs TRBV28 and TRBJ2-1; D gene uncertain. The germline V gene encodes CDR1 MDHEN and CDR2 SYDVKM. There are 11 residues in the CDR3. V was shortened by 5 bases and J by 8 bases, with 7 bases between the two germline ends. The CDR3 coding sequence is TGTGCCAGCAGTCTCAACTATGAGCAGTTCTTC. Protein product: CASSLNYEQFF. The variable domain in full, with the rest retrieved from reference TRBV28 and TRBJ2-1, is DVKVTQSSRYLVKRTGEKVFLECVQDMDHENMFWYRQDPGLGLRLIYFSYDVKMKEKGDIPEGYSVSREKKERFSLILESASTNQTSMYLCASSLNYEQFFGPGTRLTVL.

This chain uses TRBV5-6 with TRBJ2-3, with 8 bases matching TRBD1. V gave up 3 bases and J gave up 5 bases; unmatched junction bases: 14. The CDR3 length is 17 residues. Germline CDR1 is SGHDT and CDR2 is YYEEEE. The CDR3 protein is CASSSEPGGAWIDTQYF. CDR3 bases: TGTGCCAGCAGCTCAGAACCAGGGGGCGCTTGGATAGATACGCAGTATTTT.

The chain has TRBV11-2 and TRBJ1-2; TRBD1 matches 9 bases. The CDR3 runs 17 residues. V was clipped by 2 bases and J by 3 bases; unmatched bases: 10. CDR1 is SGHAT and CDR2 is FQNNGV in the germline V gene. The CDR3 DNA follows: TGTGCCAGCAGCTTAAAGGCGGGACAGGGTGTATACTATGGCTACACCTTC. This gives the protein CASSLKAGQGVYYGYTF.

The V gene is TRBV5-1, the J gene TRBJ2-7; D gene ambiguous. This CDR3 comprises 12 residues. The germline gives CDR1 SGHRS, CDR2 YFSETQ. V lost 6 bases and J 5 bases, leaving 12 bases between the germline ends. The CDR3 DNA is TGCGCCAGCATCTCCCCCGGAGACGAGCAGTACTTC. Encoded protein: CASISPGDEQYF.